The clone carrying this T cell receptor (beta chain) was recorded many times. Per the original data handling: Samples held a median of around 92,000 TCRs, range about 20,000–690,600. Each CDR3 protein is one row after TCRdb ran MiXCR on the RACE reads. TCRdb assigned the V and J calls; the authors' analysis was not used. Among approximately 45,000 distinct CDR3 sequences listed, roughly 4.5% were seen once. The entry originates in a study of human T cells and chemical hapten exposure. As to time point: healthy volunteer bleed at 2 weeks. The study extracted total RNA from unfractionated whole blood. Trimming cost V 2 bases and J 5 bases; bases outside gene matches: 4. There are 15 residues in the CDR3. Germline CDR1 reads SGHVS; CDR2 reads FQNEAQ.

The chain recombines TRBV7-8 with TRBJ1-5, with 9 nucleotides matching TRBD1. This TCR came from a female donor in good health. Some clones in this sample may be carry-over from other donors' samples. The sequenced sample consisted of whole blood. The CDR3 loop is CASSLTGTGYQPQHF. The CDR3 DNA reads as TGTGCCAGCAGCTTAACCGGGACAGGGTATCAGCCCCAGCATTTT.